The clone carrying this T cell receptor (beta chain) was seen just once. The PCR contained 60 Vbeta and 13 Jbeta primers. The table came from immunoSEQ multiplex PCR; TCRdb's copy has only in-frame clones and leaves some out. The sample records about 210,000 clones, about four fifths being singletons. This specimen belongs to a study of cytomegalovirus exposure and HLA in healthy donors. Germline V lookup: CDR1 SGHRS, CDR2 YFSETQ. Trimming stripped 4 bases from V and 5 bases from J, with 18 bases between. This CDR3 region has 15 residues. The TCR was taken from a man in his thirties or forties in good health and CMV-seronegative. The chain uses TRBV5-1 and TRBJ2-5; maybe TRBD1 (5 bases). Input material: PBMCs. CDR3 DNA sequence: TGCGCCAGCAGCCAGGGTCTGGTGGACCGGGAGACCCAGTACTTC. Protein: CASSQGLVDRETQYF.